This is a list of T cell receptor beta chains from one sample in a study of blood T cell repertoires in COVID-19. The assay was immunoSEQ multiplex PCR, and TCRdb's table has in-frame clones only and misses some. The sample gives 68,000 or so clones, roughly 90% of which show up once; about 8% is in the top ten. The specimen sequenced was peripheral blood. The receptors here all came from a man aged 25 to 45 with acute or convalescent COVID-19. CDR3s include the opening cysteine and the closing phenylalanine or tryptophan. A D gene is named only where the DNA matches it firmly. Some rows have no size entry. The others give once, few or many, or a class for an expanded clone.

j_call d_call v_call clone_size cdr3_aa cdr3_nt
TRBJ1-4 . TRBV28 . CASSQRATNEKLFF TGTGCCAGCAGTCAACGAGCAACTAATGAAAAACTGTTTTTT
TRBJ2-5 TRBD1 TRBV18 . CASSPTGRETQYF TGTGCCAGCTCACCGACAGGGCGGGAGACCCAGTACTTC
TRBJ2-2 TRBD1 TRBV7-2 few CASSLSAGGEGELFF TGTGCCAGCAGCTTAAGCGCAGGGGGCGAGGGGGAGCTGTTTTTT
TRBJ2-1 . TRBV27 . CASSLVPGEQFF TGTGCCAGCAGTTTAGTTCCCGGGGAGCAGTTCTTC
TRBJ1-1 . TRBV28 . CASSLTGLNTEAFF TGTGCCAGCAGTTTAACAGGGTTGAACACTGAAGCTTTCTTT
TRBJ2-3 TRBD1 TRBV4-2 . CASSQENGQGSDTQYF TGTGCCAGCAGCCAAGAAAATGGACAGGGGAGTGACACGCAGTATTTT
TRBJ1-3 . TRBV6-4 . CASGREAREVAGLSGNTIYF TGTGCCAGCGGCAGGGAGGCTCGGGAGGTGGCTGGGCTCTCTGGAAACACCATATATTTT
TRBJ1-4 . TRBV15 . CATSWRRLNEKLFF TGTGCCACCAGCTGGAGAAGACTTAATGAAAAACTGTTTTTT
TRBJ1-1 . TRBV10-2 . CASSEKSRTEAFF TGCGCCAGCAGTGAAAAAAGCCGGACTGAAGCTTTCTTT
TRBJ2-7 . TRBV30 . CAWNPGGVLLSKEQYF TGTGCCTGGAACCCGGGTGGTGTTCTCTTATCTAAGGAGCAGTACTTC
TRBJ2-3 . TRBV5-1 few CASSSLRIRTDTQYF TGCGCCAGCAGCTCTCTGAGGATACGGACAGATACGCAGTATTTT
TRBJ2-5 TRBD2 TRBV5-1 . CASSTGLAGGGETQYF TGCGCCAGCAGCACGGGACTAGCGGGAGGGGGTGAGACCCAGTACTTC
TRBJ2-7 TRBD2 TRBV7-9 . CASSAPGGEQYF TGTGCCAGCAGCGCACCGGGAGGCGAGCAGTACTTC
TRBJ1-6 TRBD1 TRBV19 . CASSRPGTGVSPLHF TGTGCCAGTAGTAGACCCGGGACAGGGGTTTCACCCCTCCACTTT
TRBJ2-1 . TRBV9 . CASSGGGADNEQFF TGTGCCAGCAGCGGTGGGGGGGCAGACAATGAGCAGTTCTTC
TRBJ2-2 TRBD1 TRBV6-5 . CASRYTGGIQPGELFF TGTGCCAGCAGATACACAGGGGGCATTCAACCCGGGGAGCTGTTTTTT
TRBJ2-7 TRBD1 TRBV7-9 few CASSVSGQTYEQYF TGTGCCAGCAGCGTCTCGGGACAGACCTACGAGCAGTACTTC
TRBJ1-2 . TRBV4-1 . CASSPTYPGNYGYTF TGCGCCAGCAGCCCCACATACCCAGGGAACTATGGCTACACCTTC
TRBJ1-5 TRBD1 TRBV28 . CASSLSAGGSNQPQHF TGTGCCAGCAGTCTATCAGCAGGGGGGAGCAATCAGCCCCAGCATTTT
TRBJ2-2 . TRBV27 . CASSKSLDLITGELFF TGTGCCAGCAGTAAATCACTAGACTTAATCACCGGGGAGCTGTTTTTT
TRBJ1-5 . TRBV27 . CASSRQANGPQHF TGTGCCAGCAGCCGCCAGGCCAATGGGCCCCAGCATTTT
TRBJ1-6 . TRBV5-1 . CASSLGTSTYNSPLHF TGCGCCAGCAGCTTGGGGACATCCACCTATAATTCACCCCTCCACTTT
TRBJ1-4 . TRBV9 once CASSPTGAGYEKLFF TGTGCCAGCAGCCCTACCGGCGCAGGGTATGAAAAACTGTTTTTT
TRBJ1-6 . TRBV6-1 . CASSDGGFGAPLHF TGTGCCAGCAGTGACGGAGGGTTTGGGGCACCCCTCCACTTT
TRBJ2-7 . TRBV29-1 . CSVEGGSEPEQYF TGCAGCGTTGAAGGCGGTTCTGAGCCCGAGCAGTACTTC
TRBJ2-7 TRBD1 TRBV5-6 once CASGTGPLSYEQYF TGTGCCAGCGGGACAGGGCCTCTCTCCTACGAGCAGTACTTC
TRBJ2-1 TRBD2 TRBV7-2 once CASSSVLAGGPTHEQFF TGTGCCAGCAGCTCCGTATTAGCGGGAGGGCCAACCCATGAGCAGTTCTTC
TRBJ2-5 . TRBV6-1 . CASSVMRAETQYF TGTGCCAGCAGTGTTATGAGGGCAGAGACCCAGTACTTC
TRBJ2-5 . TRBV5-1 . CASSLGPAARETQYF TGCGCCAGCAGCTTGGGACCAGCGGCGCGGGAGACCCAGTACTTC
TRBJ2-3 TRBD1 TRBV2 . CASTRDRATDTQYF TGTGCCAGCACCCGGGACAGAGCCACAGATACGCAGTATTTT
TRBJ2-1 TRBD1 TRBV19 . CATGQGSNNEQFF TGTGCCACCGGACAGGGGAGCAACAATGAGCAGTTCTTC
TRBJ1-1 TRBD1 TRBV6-2/TRBV6-3 . CASSYSGTGEAFF TGTGCCAGCAGTTACTCGGGGACAGGGGAAGCTTTCTTT
TRBJ2-3 . TRBV6-2/TRBV6-3 once CASSYRPSVSTDTQYF TGTGCCAGCAGTTACAGGCCTAGCGTATCCACAGATACGCAGTATTTT
TRBJ2-3 TRBD1 TRBV6-1 . CASSETPGQRADTQYF TGTGCCAGCAGTGAAACCCCGGGACAGAGGGCAGATACGCAGTATTTT